The 27 T cell receptor beta chains given below trace back to one sample, sequenced in a study of T-cell memory formation after mild COVID-19. From the 5' RACE reads, TCRdb called clonotypes with MiXCR, one entry per CDR3 protein. There are 300,000 to 400,000 distinct CDR3 sequences in the sample; approximately 29% occur only once, and around an eighth lies in the top ten. The sequencing sample was made of PBMCs or a T cell subset sorted from them (not recorded which). The receptors shown here come from an adult woman who had mild COVID-19 (a few samples of this study predate the infection). Cell type and time point are not known.

The chain couples TRBV4-1 to TRBJ2-5, with a weak D call TRBD2 (5 bases). CDR1 is MGHRA, CDR2 YSYEKL, per germline. The CDR3 runs 15 residues. V was trimmed by 3 bases and J by 5 bases, leaving 16 bases between them. CDR3 residues: CASSQDPLALETQYF. For the CDR3, the DNA is TGCGCCAGCAGCCAGGACCCATTAGCGTTGGAGACCCAGTACTTC.

This chain connects TRBV7-9 to TRBJ2-1, with D unresolved. CDR3 size: 12 residues. Looked up from germline, CDR1 is SEHNR and CDR2 is FQNEAQ (reference sequence). Trimming removed 4 bases from V and 10 bases from J, with 11 bases in between. The CDR3 loop reads CASSSIGEEQFF. DNA for the CDR3: TGTGCCAGCAGCTCCATCGGAGAGGAGCAGTTCTTC.

The chain uses TRBV30 and TRBJ2-7; D is tentatively TRBD1 or TRBD2 (5 bases each). Germline V gene sequence: CDR1 GTSNPN, CDR2 SVGIG (reference sequence). This CDR3 has 18 amino acids. With 3 bases removed from V and 4 bases from J, the gap between germline ends came to 28 bases. The DNA of the CDR3 is TGTGCCTGGAGAGGGCCTCGGAGGTACGGGACCTCACGATACGAGCAGTACTTC. Its protein is CAWRGPRRYGTSRYEQYF. Looking up the rest from reference TRBV30 and TRBJ2-7 gives the full variable domain: SQTIHQWPATLVQPVGSPLSLECTVEGTSNPNLYWYRQAAGRGLQLLFYSVGIGQISSEVPQNLSASRPQDRQFILSSKKLLLSDSGFYLCAWRGPRRYGTSRYEQYFGPGTRLTVT.

The chain employs TRBV27 and TRBJ2-7; TRBD2 aligns across 7 bases. This CDR3 contains 13 residues. V dropped 3 bases and J dropped 2; count of bases not matched to a gene: 1. The germline V gene has CDR1 MNHEY and CDR2 SMNVEV (reference sequence). The CDR3 region has the DNA TGTGCCAGCAGTTTCGCGGGGGCCTACGAGCAGTACTTC. Translating gives CASSFAGAYEQYF.

V usage is TRBV4-3 and J usage is TRBJ2-7; possibly TRBD1 for D (7 bases). V was trimmed by 0 bases and J by 4 bases, leaving 10 bases between them. CDR3 size: 14 residues. In germline, CDR1 is LGHNA, CDR2 YSLEER. CDR3 in DNA: TGCGCCAGCAGCCAAGAGCAGGGGGGATACGAGCAGTACTTC. Encoded protein: CASSQEQGGYEQYF.

The genes are TRBV25-1 and TRBJ2-5, with TRBD2 matching 7 bases. CDR3 size: 15 residues. CDR1 is MGHDK, CDR2 SYGVNS, per germline. The CDR3 loop reads CPQHCGGFCGVPQYF. The CDR3 bases are TGTCCTCAGCATTGCGGGGGTTTCTGTGGGGTTCCCCAGTACTTC.

V gene TRBV5-1 combines with J gene TRBJ2-1; 10 bases line up with TRBD1. The ends lost 3 bases at V and 6 bases at J; junction bases unmatched: 9. Germline V CDR1 and CDR2: SGHRS, YFSETQ. This CDR3 spans 16 amino acids. The CDR3 DNA is TGCGCCAGCAGCTCCTCGAGGACAGGGGGACTCAATGAGCAGTTCTTC. It yields the protein CASSSSRTGGLNEQFF.

This clonotype has only a few counts. V and J are TRBV18 and TRBJ2-1; no definite D call. Germline V gene data show CDR1 as KGHSH and CDR2 as LQKENI. This CDR3 has 13 residues. The V end was cut by 6 bases, the J end by 3 bases, with 9 bases between. DNA of the CDR3: TGTGCCAGCTCTCCAATACTCTACAATGAGCAGTTCTTC. Protein product: CASSPILYNEQFF.

J is TRBJ2-1 and V is TRBV7-3, with TRBD2 matching over 13 bases. The trim removed 5 bases at V and 8 bases at J, leaving 3 bases unmatched. Germline CDR1 reads SGHTA; CDR2 reads FQGTGA. The CDR3 covers 14 residues. The CDR3 loop is CASSHGLAGDEQFF. The CDR3 DNA sequence: TGTGCCAGCAGCCACGGACTAGCGGGGGATGAGCAGTTCTTC.

The V and J genes are TRBV6-1 and TRBJ1-5, with a possible D match to TRBD1 (5 bases). The V gene's germline CDR1 is MNHNS and CDR2 SASEGT. The length of the CDR3 is 14 residues. V was pared by 0 bases and J by 4 bases, with 7 bases between. As DNA, the CDR3 is TGTGCCAGCAGTGAAGCGGGGGGGAATCAGCCCCAGCATTTT. Encoded protein: CASSEAGGNQPQHF.

The V call is TRBV5-1, the J call TRBJ1-1; D uncertain. Trimming took 1 base from V and 6 from J, leaving 13 bases between them. In germline, CDR1 is SGHRS, CDR2 YFSETQ. CDR3 length: 14 amino acids. The CDR3 loop is CASSLQSGVSEAFF. The CDR3 DNA reads as TGCGCCAGCAGCTTGCAGTCCGGGGTTTCTGAAGCTTTCTTT.

This clonotype was seen repeatedly, ten times or more. This rearrangement joins TRBV12-3 or TRBV12-4 to TRBJ1-2; D not resolved. This CDR3 comprises 12 residues. Trimming left V 1 base short and J 4 bases short, with 4 bases between. The DNA for the CDR3 is TGTGCCAGCAGTTTAGGGAGCTATGGCTACACCTTC. Translated: CASSLGSYGYTF.

J is TRBJ1-2 and V is TRBV7-2; possibly TRBD1 for D (5 bases). Between the trimmed V and J ends, which lost 5 bases and 3 bases, there was a span of 10 bases. CDR1 is SGHTA and CDR2 is FQGNSA in the germline V gene. The CDR3 is 13 residues long. The CDR3 spells CASSQDSYYGYTF. CDR3 DNA sequence: TGTGCCAGCAGCCAAGACAGTTACTATGGCTACACCTTC.

The chain recombines TRBV19 with TRBJ1-1, with D perhaps TRBD1 (5 bases). Germline values: CDR1 LNHDA, CDR2 SQIVND (reference sequence). The length of the CDR3 is 14 residues. Trimming cost V 4 bases and J 4 bases, with 13 bases left between them. The CDR3 protein is CASSRGIPGTEAFF. The CDR3 nucleotides are TGTGCCAGTAGTAGGGGGATCCCCGGCACTGAAGCTTTCTTT.

There are a few counts of this clonotype. The genes are TRBV6-6 and TRBJ1-1, with D possibly TRBD1 on 6 matching bases. Trimming removed 6 bases from V and 4 bases from J, with 12 bases in between. The CDR3 consists of 13 residues. The V gene's germline CDR1 is MNHNY and CDR2 SVGAGI (reference sequence). The CDR3 DNA sequence: TGTGCCAGCAGCTACCAGGGGTCCACTGAAGCTTTCTTT. This translates into CASSYQGSTEAFF.

This clonotype was picked up a small number of times. This rearrangement joins TRBV2 to TRBJ1-1; tentatively, D is TRBD1 (5 bases). The germline V and J ends were trimmed by 6 bases and 9 bases, with 14 bases remaining between them. The CDR3 extends over 12 amino acids. Germline CDR1 SNHLY, CDR2 FYNNEI. CDR3 region: CASRGDRGKAFF. The CDR3 region has the DNA TGTGCCAGCAGAGGGGACCGCGGAAAAGCTTTCTTT.

The chain combines TRBV11-2 with TRBJ1-2; D is ambiguous. Trimming removed 4 bases from V and 8 bases from J, with 14 bases in between. Per germline, CDR1 SGHAT and CDR2 FQNNGV. The CDR3 totals 13 residues. The CDR3 reads CASSSSGEPGYTF. The CDR3 DNA is TGTGCCAGCAGCTCCAGTGGGGAGCCGGGCTACACCTTC. Full variable domain (outside the CDR3, taken from reference TRBV11-2 and TRBJ1-2): EAGVAQSPRYKIIEKRQSVAFWCNPISGHATLYWYQQILGQGPKLLIQFQNNGVVDDSQLPKDRFSAERLKGVDSTLKIQPAKLEDSAVYLCASSSSGEPGYTFGSGTRLTVV.

V is TRBV4-3 and J is TRBJ1-2; maybe TRBD1 (5 bases). CDR1 and CDR2 (germline): LGHNA, YSLEER. This CDR3 region has 14 residues. V was trimmed by 1 base and J by 8 bases, leaving 14 bases between them. The CDR3 DNA reads as TGCGCCAGCAGCCAAGCGGCGGGGCTCGAGGGCTACACCTTC. The encoded protein is CASSQAAGLEGYTF.

This clonotype turned up a few times. The chain uses TRBV12-3 or TRBV12-4 and TRBJ1-1, with a weak D call TRBD1 (6 bases). Between the trimmed V and J ends, which lost 0 bases and 8 bases, there was a span of 10 bases. CDR3 length equals 13 residues. The CDR3 DNA sequence: TGTGCCAGCAGTTTAGCCGGGACAAACGAAGCTTTCTTT. Its protein product is CASSLAGTNEAFF.

This clonotype was counted only a few times. The rearrangement uses TRBV7-9 and TRBJ2-1; TRBD1 is a possible D gene (5 bases). V gave up 5 bases and J gave up 6 bases, with 14 bases separating them. The CDR3 has 14 residues. Germline CDR1 reads SEHNR; CDR2 reads FQNEAQ (reference sequence). CDR3 DNA sequence: TGTGCCAGCAGCCCGATAGAGACAGTCAATGAGCAGTTCTTC. This encodes CASSPIETVNEQFF.

This chain links TRBV30 with TRBJ1-3; D unclear. Trimming removed 6 bases from V and 0 bases from J, with 12 bases in between. There are 14 residues in the CDR3. Germline-derived CDR1 and CDR2 are GTSNPN and SVGIG (reference sequence). The CDR3 region has the DNA TGTGCCTGTTTCGTAGAGAGCTCTGGAAACACCATATATTTT. It yields the protein CACFVESSGNTIYF. The complete variable domain, with remaining parts taken from reference TRBV30 and TRBJ1-3, reads SQTIHQWPATLVQPVGSPLSLECTVEGTSNPNLYWYRQAAGRGLQLLFYSVGIGQISSEVPQNLSASRPQDRQFILSSKKLLLSDSGFYLCACFVESSGNTIYFGEGSWLTVV.

The CDR3, as DNA: TGCAGTGCTCTACTGCCACAGGGGAGCAATCAGCCCCAGCATTTT. This gives the protein CSALLPQGSNQPQHF. This chain links TRBV20-1 with TRBJ1-5, with 7 nucleotides matching TRBD1. The CDR3 is made up of 15 amino acids. Per the germline V gene, CDR1 is DFQATT and CDR2 is SNEGSKA (reference sequence). After removal of 5 bases from V and 1 base from J, the junction contained 8 bases not matched to a gene.

The CDR3 sequence is CAWGGGGEQYF. CDR3 nucleotide sequence: TGTGCCTGGGGAGGCGGCGGGGAGCAGTACTTC. The chain combines TRBV30 with TRBJ2-7; TRBD2 is a possible D gene (5 bases). V gave up 5 bases and J gave up 7 bases, with 12 bases separating them. The CDR3 contains 11 residues. CDR1 is GTSNPN and CDR2 is SVGIG in the germline V gene (reference sequence).

This clonotype was seen more than once but under ten times. V gene TRBV5-1 combines with J gene TRBJ2-3; 8 bases align to TRBD2. Looked up from germline, CDR1 is SGHRS and CDR2 is YFSETQ. The CDR3 sequence is 14 residues long. Trimming cost V 4 bases and J 1 base; bases outside gene matches: 2. CDR3 nucleotide sequence: TGCGCCAGCAGCGCGGGGGGTGGCACAGATACGCAGTATTTT. Its translation is CASSAGGGTDTQYF.

V usage is TRBV6-5 and J usage is TRBJ2-3, with 7 bases matching TRBD2. The CDR3 spans 18 residues. CDR1 is MNHEY, CDR2 SVGAGI, per germline. The V segment lost 6 bases and the J segment 0 bases; nucleotides outside the gene matches: 15. The CDR3 DNA reads TGTGCCAGCAGCCCACCCGGGGGAGGGAGGGCTAGCACAGATACGCAGTATTTT. Translation gives CASSPPGGGRASTDTQYF.

This clonotype was seen only a few times. The chain recombines TRBV12-3 or TRBV12-4 with TRBJ1-3; perhaps TRBD1 as D (5 bases). Deletions cut 2 bases from V and 1 base from J, with 30 bases between. The CDR3 runs 22 residues. The CDR3 here is CASSLTTGRRAEVMGSGNTIYF. CDR3 in DNA: TGTGCCAGCAGTTTAACTACAGGCCGAAGGGCCGAGGTTATGGGTTCTGGAAACACCATATATTTT.

The chain carries TRBV19 and TRBJ2-7; TRBD1 aligns across 10 bases. CDR3 length: 15 residues. V lost 11 bases, J lost 0 bases, and 10 bases stayed unmatched. The germline V gene has CDR1 LNHDA and CDR2 SQIVND (reference sequence). The CDR3 nucleotides read TGTGCCGATGTCCCCCGGGACAGGGGCTCCTACGAGCAGTACTTC. This translates into CADVPRDRGSYEQYF.